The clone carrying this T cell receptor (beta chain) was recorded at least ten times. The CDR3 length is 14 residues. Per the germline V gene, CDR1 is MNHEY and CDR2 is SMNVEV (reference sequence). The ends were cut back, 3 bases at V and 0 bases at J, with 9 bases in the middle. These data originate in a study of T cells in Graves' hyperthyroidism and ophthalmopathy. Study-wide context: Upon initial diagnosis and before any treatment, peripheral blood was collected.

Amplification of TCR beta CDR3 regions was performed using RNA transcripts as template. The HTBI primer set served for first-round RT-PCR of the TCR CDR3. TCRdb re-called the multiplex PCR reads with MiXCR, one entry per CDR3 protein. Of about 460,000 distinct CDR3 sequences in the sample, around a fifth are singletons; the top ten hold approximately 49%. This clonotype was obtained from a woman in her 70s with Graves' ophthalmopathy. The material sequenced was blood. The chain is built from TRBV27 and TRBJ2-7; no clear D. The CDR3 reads CASSLDRVSYEQYF. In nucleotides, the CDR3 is TGTGCCAGCAGTTTGGATCGGGTCTCCTACGAGCAGTACTTC.